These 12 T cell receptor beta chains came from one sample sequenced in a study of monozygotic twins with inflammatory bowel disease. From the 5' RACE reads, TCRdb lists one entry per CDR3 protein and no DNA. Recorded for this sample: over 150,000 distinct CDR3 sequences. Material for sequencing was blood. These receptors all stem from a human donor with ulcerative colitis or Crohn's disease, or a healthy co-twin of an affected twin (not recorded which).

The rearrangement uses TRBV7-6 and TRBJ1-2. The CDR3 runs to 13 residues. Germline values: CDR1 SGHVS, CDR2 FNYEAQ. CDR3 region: CASSGRSGYGYTF.

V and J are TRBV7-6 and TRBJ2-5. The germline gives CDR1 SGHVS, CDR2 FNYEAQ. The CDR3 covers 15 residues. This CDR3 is CASSLEANSQETQYF.

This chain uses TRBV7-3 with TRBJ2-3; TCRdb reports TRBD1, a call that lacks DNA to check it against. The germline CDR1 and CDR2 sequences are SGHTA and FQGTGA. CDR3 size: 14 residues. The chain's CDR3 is CASSPYVSADTQYF.

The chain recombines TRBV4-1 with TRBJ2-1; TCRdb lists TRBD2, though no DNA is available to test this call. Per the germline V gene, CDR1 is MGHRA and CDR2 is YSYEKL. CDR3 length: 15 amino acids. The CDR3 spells CASSPSGSVYNEQFF.

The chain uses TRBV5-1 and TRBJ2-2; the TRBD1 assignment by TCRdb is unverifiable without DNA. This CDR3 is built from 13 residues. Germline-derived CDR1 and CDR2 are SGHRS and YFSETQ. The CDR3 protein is CASRQTNTGELFF.

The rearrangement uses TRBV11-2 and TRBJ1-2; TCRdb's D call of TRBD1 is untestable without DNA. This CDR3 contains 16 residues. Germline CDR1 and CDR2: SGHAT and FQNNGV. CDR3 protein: CASFPRDRDHGYGYTF.

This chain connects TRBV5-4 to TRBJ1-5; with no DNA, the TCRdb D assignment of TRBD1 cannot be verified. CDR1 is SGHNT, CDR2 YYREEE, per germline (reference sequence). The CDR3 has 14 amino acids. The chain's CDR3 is CASSLGGRNQPQHF.

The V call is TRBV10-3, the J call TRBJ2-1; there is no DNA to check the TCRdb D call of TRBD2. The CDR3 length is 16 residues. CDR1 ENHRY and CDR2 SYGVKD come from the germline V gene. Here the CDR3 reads CAISEAALLGGNEQFF.

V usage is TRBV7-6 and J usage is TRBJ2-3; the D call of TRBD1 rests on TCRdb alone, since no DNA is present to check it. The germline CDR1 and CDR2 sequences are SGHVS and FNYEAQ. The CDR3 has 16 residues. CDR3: CASRPERDPITDTQYF.

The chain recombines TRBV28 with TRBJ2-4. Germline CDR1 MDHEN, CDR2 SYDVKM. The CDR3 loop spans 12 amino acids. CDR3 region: CASSLQKNIQYF.

CDR3 residues: CSARDREGLWEQYF. V usage is TRBV20-1 and J usage is TRBJ2-7. The germline V gene has CDR1 DFQATT and CDR2 SNEGSKA (reference sequence). The CDR3 consists of 14 residues.

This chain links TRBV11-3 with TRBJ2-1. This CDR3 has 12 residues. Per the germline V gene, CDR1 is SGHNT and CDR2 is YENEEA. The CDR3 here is CASSQVRSEQFF. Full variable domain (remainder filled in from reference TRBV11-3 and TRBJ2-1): EAGVVQSPRYKIIEKKQPVAFWCNPISGHNTLYWYLQNLGQGPELLIRYENEEAVDDSQLPKDRFSAERLKGVDSTLKIQPAELGDSAVYLCASSQVRSEQFFGPGTRLTVL.